This TCR beta chain originates from a study of a mutant IDH1 vaccine in newly diagnosed glioma. Only in-frame clones appear in the TCRdb table, and some are missing; sequencing was by immunoSEQ multiplex PCR. The sample lists 50,000 to 65,000 clones; about 86% were seen once. Per germline, CDR1 MGHRA and CDR2 YSYEKL. Trimming left V 0 bases short and J 4 bases short, with 13 bases between. The CDR3 has 16 residues. A word on this clone: Its antigen is not identified.

Documented time point: week 35, safety follow-up. Vaccination used 300 ug of mutant IDH1 20-mer peptide per dose, with topical imiquimod. Sequences were derived from PBMCs, sampled from a glioma patient whose treatment included an IDH1 peptide vaccine. The TCR was taken from a man aged 40-55 years with glioma. The chain couples TRBV4-1 to TRBJ1-5, with D unresolved. CDR3 loop: CASSQDVGWANQPQHF. The CDR3 DNA sequence: TGCGCCAGCAGCCAAGACGTAGGATGGGCGAATCAGCCCCAGCATTTT.